This T cell receptor (beta chain) originates from a study of shared clonotypes between healthy human individuals. Study outcomes and limitations: Estimated richness was generally greater in naive than memory subsets. Donor scarcity curtailed the genetic and exposure-history diversity represented herein.

CD8 cells classed as naive were CD45RO-negative and positively selected for CCR7, excluding terminally differentiated effector memory CD45RA+ cells. The CDR3 spans 16 residues. Trimming took 4 bases from V and 7 from J; bases not matched to a gene: 13. In germline, CDR1 is GTSNPN, CDR2 SVGIG (reference sequence). Investigators spread the genomic DNA of each subset evenly over several immunoSEQ plates. Generated by immunoSEQ multiplex PCR, the TCRdb table keeps only in-frame clones and is missing some. The repertoire holds fewer than 1 million clones, with roughly 96% as singletons. Regarding this clone: Its antigen is unknown.

This clonotype was obtained from a man aged 25-45 years in good health. The chain combines TRBV30 with TRBJ2-2; 9 bases line up with TRBD2. The sequencing sample was made of naive CD8+ T cells sorted from blood. DNA for the CDR3: TGTGCCTGGAACCCATTTAGCGGGAGTTCGGGCGGGGAGCTGTTTTTT. This translates into CAWNPFSGSSGGELFF.